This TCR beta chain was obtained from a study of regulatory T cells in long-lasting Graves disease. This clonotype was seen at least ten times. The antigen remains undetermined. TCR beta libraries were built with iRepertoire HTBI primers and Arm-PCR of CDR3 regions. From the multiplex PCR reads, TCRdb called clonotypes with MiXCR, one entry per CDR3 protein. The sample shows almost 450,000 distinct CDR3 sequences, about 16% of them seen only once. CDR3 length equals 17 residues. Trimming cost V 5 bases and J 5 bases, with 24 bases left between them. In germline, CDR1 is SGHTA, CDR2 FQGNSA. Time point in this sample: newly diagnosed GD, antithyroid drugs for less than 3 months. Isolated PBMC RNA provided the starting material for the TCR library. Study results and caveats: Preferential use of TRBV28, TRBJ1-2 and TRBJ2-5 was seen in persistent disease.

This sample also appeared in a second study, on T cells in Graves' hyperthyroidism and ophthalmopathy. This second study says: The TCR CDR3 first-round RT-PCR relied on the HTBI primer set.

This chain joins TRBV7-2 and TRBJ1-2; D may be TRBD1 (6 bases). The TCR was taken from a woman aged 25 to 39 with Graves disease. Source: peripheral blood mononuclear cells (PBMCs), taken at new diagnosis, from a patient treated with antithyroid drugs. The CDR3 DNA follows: TGTGCCAGCAGCCCCGCGGGGGGGGGCCATAGACGTTATGGCTACACCTTC. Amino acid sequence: CASSPAGGGHRRYGYTF.